This TCR beta chain was identified during a study of regulatory T cells in long-lasting Graves disease. The sample holds a few counts of this clonotype. Its antigen is still unknown. Indicated time point: persistent/refractory GD, antithyroid drugs over 5 years with positive TRAb. PBMC RNA was the source of the TCR library. To make TCR beta libraries, researchers used iRepertoire HTBI primers and Arm-PCR of CDR3 regions. TCRdb itself ran the multiplex PCR reads through MiXCR, one entry per CDR3 protein. The data show 400,000 to 600,000 distinct CDR3 sequences, roughly 21% seen once. The CDR3 sequence is 16 residues long. The germline V gene has CDR1 MGHRA and CDR2 YSYEKL. The J segment lost 5 bases and the V segment lost 4 bases, leaving 11 bases of the junction unmatched. Overall study results and limits: Researchers reported studying only peripheral blood, not thyroid tissue.

V gene TRBV4-1 combines with J gene TRBJ2-5; 9 bases are shared with TRBD1. This sequence was found in a female donor with Graves disease. The input for sequencing was peripheral blood mononuclear cells (PBMCs), taken when the disease was refractory, from a patient treated with antithyroid drugs. CDR3 sequence reads: CASSRTDRGERETQYF. The CDR3 bases are TGCGCCAGCAGCCGAACCGACAGGGGGGAAAGGGAGACCCAGTACTTC.